A selection of T cell receptor beta chains follows, all from one sample in a study of CXCR3-negative and CXCR3-positive naive CD8 T cells. TCRdb re-called the 5' RACE reads, yielding one record per CDR3 amino acid sequence without DNA. The table gives some 120,000 distinct CDR3 sequences; the top ten clones make up 0.59% of it. Sequencing used naive CXCR3+ CD8+ T cells from blood. The source of these receptors is a human donor in good health. Some clones in this sample may be carry-over from other donors' samples. Both conserved end residues are part of each CDR3.

v_gene	j_gene	CDR3aa
TRBV4-1	TRBJ2-1	CASSSLSGLYNEQFF
TRBV29-1	TRBJ1-1	CSARQSPAMNTEAFF
TRBV10-3	TRBJ2-3	CAIRGQYVTDTQYF
TRBV4-2	TRBJ2-1	CASSQGGLADFDEQFF
TRBV25-1	TRBJ2-1	CASSDTSQGLDNEQFF
TRBV6-5	TRBJ2-1	CASSLAGGDNEQFF
TRBV28	TRBJ2-3	CASSHRDRQSTDTQYF
TRBV20-1	TRBJ1-1	CSASPSNTEAFF
TRBV27	TRBJ1-6	CASWDLQGARNSPLHF
TRBV5-4	TRBJ2-1	CASSLYGTSGSLQNEQFF
TRBV29-1	TRBJ1-6	CSVAGGDPGSPLHF
TRBV29-1	TRBJ2-7	CSVEKAGSPYEQYF
TRBV11-2	TRBJ2-1	CASSFPQTGGPGYNEQFF
TRBV27	TRBJ2-1	CASSLEGQGYYNEQFF
TRBV12-3/TRBV12-4	TRBJ2-1	CASSSSGGIDEQFF
TRBV20-1	TRBJ1-1	CSAPQGLWAFF
TRBV6-2/TRBV6-3	TRBJ2-1	CASSVTPNEQFF
TRBV15	TRBJ1-1	CATSNSGRSTEAFF
TRBV12-3/TRBV12-4	TRBJ1-3	CASSILTVSGNTIYF
TRBV15	TRBJ1-2	CATSRGKGAGYTF
TRBV28	TRBJ2-7	CASSDRVWDEQYF
TRBV20-1	TRBJ2-1	CSVSYRDRGSYNEQFF
TRBV29-1	TRBJ1-1	CSGGLGTGTEAFF
TRBV7-9	TRBJ2-1	CASRQSGRPYNEQFF
TRBV5-6	TRBJ2-3	CASSFVGSTDTQYF
TRBV12-3/TRBV12-4	TRBJ1-1	CASGGETEAFF
TRBV7-2	TRBJ2-7	CASSLDGGSSYEQYF
TRBV5-5	TRBJ2-1	CASSLGTGEFVWNEQFF
TRBV10-2	TRBJ2-1	CASSGSRSGDFHFDEQFF
TRBV20-1	TRBJ2-7	CSARALDGVGGYEQYF
TRBV5-6	TRBJ2-7	CASSSYGTYEQYF
TRBV7-9	TRBJ1-2	CASSLQTTVFNYGYTF
TRBV7-9	TRBJ2-2	CAALGTGELFF
TRBV7-9	TRBJ2-7	CASSGGDYEQYF
TRBV2	TRBJ2-7	CASSAWDRGASYEQYF
TRBV7-8	TRBJ2-1	CASMTGMKWGNEQFF
TRBV11-2	TRBJ2-7	CASSLDRGNYEQYF
TRBV29-1	TRBJ1-2	CSVEDRVGGYTF
TRBV11-2	TRBJ2-1	CASKGLPGPGGEQFF